One and the same sample provided the 10 T cell receptor beta chains below, sequenced in a study of T cell changes during pregnancy in multiple sclerosis. The method was immunoSEQ multiplex PCR; TCRdb's version includes in-frame clones alone and lacks a portion of them. Here the sample spans around 40,000 clones, less than 95% being singletons. The sample was CD4+ T cells from peripheral blood mononuclear cells, taken in the first trimester of pregnancy. The receptor set was obtained from a female donor in good health, enrolled as a control in a pregnancy study.

This rearrangement joins TRBV28 to TRBJ1-1; D remains ambiguous. This CDR3 is 11 amino acids long. The germline CDR1 and CDR2 sequences are MDHEN and SYDVKM. V lost 2 bases and J 9 bases, leaving 7 bases between the germline ends. As DNA, the CDR3 is TGTGCCAGCAGTTTAAATAATAAAGCTTTCTTT. The encoded protein is CASSLNNKAFF.

This clone was recorded once. The rearrangement links TRBV10-3 to TRBJ1-6, with D tentatively TRBD1 (5 bases). The germline V and J ends were trimmed by 2 bases and 9 bases, with 14 bases remaining between them. The CDR3 extends over 15 amino acids. Germline V CDR1 and CDR2: ENHRY, SYGVKD. CDR3 sequence reads: CAISEPRVSGSPLHF. DNA for the CDR3: TGTGCCATCAGTGAGCCCAGGGTGAGTGGTTCACCCCTCCACTTT.

The chain couples TRBV7-2 to TRBJ1-1; TRBD1 matches 7 bases. Per germline, CDR1 SGHTA and CDR2 FQGNSA. Trimming at V came to 4 bases and at J to 5 bases, leaving 4 bases not matched to a gene. The CDR3 loop spans 13 amino acids. The chain's CDR3 is CASSYRGRTEAFF. CDR3 in DNA: TGTGCCAGCAGCTACAGGGGTCGAACTGAAGCTTTCTTT.

The CDR3: CASNLQPTNEKLFF. For the CDR3, the DNA is TGTGCCAGCAACTTACAGCCAACTAATGAAAAACTGTTTTTT. The rearrangement uses TRBV28 and TRBJ1-4; D gene uncertain. The germline V gene encodes CDR1 MDHEN and CDR2 SYDVKM. V was shortened by 7 bases and J by 0 bases, with 9 bases between the two germline ends. This CDR3 is built from 14 residues.

The V and J genes are TRBV2 and TRBJ1-4; D is perhaps TRBD1 (6 bases). The CDR3 runs 11 residues. Germline V gene sequence: CDR1 SNHLY, CDR2 FYNNEI. The V end lost 6 bases, the J end lost 12 bases, and 11 bases lay between the germline ends. The CDR3 sequence is CASRNRQELFF. The CDR3 DNA reads TGTGCCAGCAGAAACCGACAGGAACTGTTTTTT. Full variable domain (rest looked up from reference TRBV2 and TRBJ1-4): EPEVTQTPSHQVTQMGQEVILRCVPISNHLYFYWYRQILGQKVEFLVSFYNNEISEKSEIFDDQFSVERPDGSNFTLKIRSTKLEDSAMYFCASRNRQELFFGSGTQLSVL.

The chain links TRBV5-1 to TRBJ2-3; 13 bases are a match to TRBD2. CDR1 is SGHRS and CDR2 is YFSETQ in the germline V gene. With 4 bases clipped from V and 8 bases from J, the junction kept 7 bases outside the gene matches. The CDR3 spans 15 residues. The CDR3 DNA sequence: TGCGCCAGCAGCCCACTAGCGGGGGGGCAAGTTACGCAGTATTTT. It codes for CASSPLAGGQVTQYF.

CDR3 protein: CASSTRTIPEAFF. The CDR3 DNA follows: TGTGCCAGCAGTACACGGACAATTCCTGAAGCTTTCTTT. V usage is TRBV27 and J usage is TRBJ1-1, with TRBD1 as a possible D gene (5 bases). The V gene lost 5 bases and the J gene lost 6 bases, with 13 bases spanning the gap. Germline V gene lookup returns CDR1 MNHEY and CDR2 SMNVEV (reference sequence). This CDR3 has 13 residues.

This sequence joins TRBV5-1 and TRBJ1-4; possibly TRBD1 for D (6 bases). This CDR3 is built from 16 residues. V was clipped by 6 bases and J by 8 bases, with 23 bases between them. Germline V gene lookup returns CDR1 SGHRS and CDR2 YFSETQ. The DNA for the CDR3 is TGCGCCAGCAAGCCTTTAAGTTTGGACAGTACGGAAAAACTGTTTTTT. This encodes CASKPLSLDSTEKLFF.

V gene TRBV7-2 combines with J gene TRBJ1-6; D gene unclear. CDR1 and CDR2 (germline): SGHTA, FQGNSA. This CDR3 has 16 residues. Trimming removed 5 bases at V and 4 bases at J, with 15 bases between. In nucleotides, the CDR3 is TGTGCCAGCAGCCGCCGGTCGCAGGCATATAATTCACCCCTCCACTTT. It is translated as CASSRRSQAYNSPLHF.

This clone was recorded a few times. The J gene is TRBJ1-2, the V gene TRBV7-9, with 9 bases aligning to TRBD1. The CDR3 has 14 residues. Germline V gene lookup returns CDR1 SEHNR and CDR2 FQNEAQ (reference sequence). With V trimmed by 4 bases and J by 5 bases, 5 bases remained unmatched. CDR3 coding DNA: TGTGCCAGCAGCTCCTGGACAGGGGCTTATGGCTACACCTTC. Residues: CASSSWTGAYGYTF.